This T cell receptor (beta chain) was identified during a study of response to subunit inactivated influenza vaccine. TCRdb re-derived calls from the RT-PCR reads in MiXCR, one entry per CDR3 protein. The table includes 550,000 to 800,000 distinct CDR3 sequences, about 14% detected once. Germline V gives CDR1 MGHRA, CDR2 YSYEKL. The V end was cut by 5 bases, the J end by 2 bases, with 16 bases between. This CDR3 comprises 16 residues. This TCR was recovered from a man aged 50 or older who received an inactivated influenza vaccine. This chain links TRBV4-1 with TRBJ2-1; TRBD1 or TRBD2 may be the D gene (6 bases each). Specimen: PBMCs from blood, collected around 14 days before vaccination. The CDR3 coding sequence is TGCGCCAGCAGCTTGACGCCCGGGGGCACCTACAATGAGCAGTTCTTC. Translation: CASSLTPGGTYNEQFF.